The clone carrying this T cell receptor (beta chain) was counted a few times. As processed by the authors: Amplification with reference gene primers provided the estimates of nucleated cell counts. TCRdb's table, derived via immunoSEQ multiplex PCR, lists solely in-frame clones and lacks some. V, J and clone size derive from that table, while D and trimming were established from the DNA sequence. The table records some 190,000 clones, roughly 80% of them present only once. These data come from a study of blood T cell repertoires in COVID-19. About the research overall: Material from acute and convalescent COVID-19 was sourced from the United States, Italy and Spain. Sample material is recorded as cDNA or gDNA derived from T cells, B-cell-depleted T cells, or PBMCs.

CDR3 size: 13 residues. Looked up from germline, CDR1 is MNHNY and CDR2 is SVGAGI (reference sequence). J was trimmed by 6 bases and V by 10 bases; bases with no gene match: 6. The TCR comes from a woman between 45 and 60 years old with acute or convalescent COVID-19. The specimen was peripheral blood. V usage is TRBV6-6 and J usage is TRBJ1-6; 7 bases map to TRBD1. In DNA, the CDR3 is TGTGCCACCCAAAGACAGGGTAATTCACCCCTCCACTTT. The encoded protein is CATQRQGNSPLHF.